Described below is a single T cell receptor (beta chain) sequence and its context. The data originate from a study of blood T cell repertoires in COVID-19. Background on the study: From the United States, Italy and Spain came samples of acute and convalescent COVID-19. Sample material is recorded as cDNA or gDNA derived from T cells, B-cell-depleted T cells, or PBMCs.

The ends were cut back, 2 bases at V and 7 bases at J, with 12 bases in the middle. This CDR3 has 13 amino acids. Germline CDR1 and CDR2: GTSNPN and SVGIG (reference sequence). In the original workflow: Researchers report that nucleated cell counts were estimated from reference gene primer amplification. Only in-frame clones appear in the TCRdb table, and some are missing; sequencing was by immunoSEQ multiplex PCR. V and J calls and clone size are copied from that table; D and trimming were computed from the DNA. Here the sample spans roughly 81,000 clones, 91% being singletons. The rearrangement joins TRBV30 to TRBJ1-3; D gene uncertain. The source material was peripheral blood. This TCR derives from a woman aged 45 to 65 in a cohort sampled during active COVID-19. This chain's CDR3 is CAWSKEVPNTIYF. As DNA, the CDR3 is TGTGCCTGGAGTAAGGAGGTCCCCAACACCATATATTTT.